The rows below give T cell receptor beta chains drawn from one sample of a study of cytomegalovirus exposure and HLA in healthy donors. Profiling relied on immunoSEQ multiplex PCR, and the TCRdb table lists in-frame clones only, not all of them. The table has more than 80,000 clones, approximately 80% seen once. The sample consisted of PBMCs. The receptors were gathered from a man between 60 and 75 years old in good health and CMV-seronegative. The CDR3 runs from the conserved cysteine through the conserved F or W. Each record gives: J gene, D gene, V gene, clone size, CDR3 protein, CDR3 DNA. D genes are given only for firm matches. Not every row has a clone size; where given, it reads once, few, many or a size class.

TRBJ1-1,.,TRBV19,few,CASSTGGRNTEAFF,TGTGCCAGTAGTACAGGAGGGAGAAACACTGAAGCTTTCTTT
TRBJ1-2,.,TRBV28,few,CASSLSGRNGYTF,TGTGCCAGCAGTTTATCAGGGCGGAATGGCTACACCTTC
TRBJ2-1,TRBD2,TRBV28,.,CASSVASGAYSEQFF,TGTGCCAGCAGCGTCGCTAGCGGGGCCTACAGTGAGCAGTTCTTC
TRBJ2-3,TRBD1,TRBV18,.,CASSPPGQKTDTQYF,TGTGCCAGCTCACCACCGGGACAGAAGACAGATACGCAGTATTTT
TRBJ2-1,TRBD2,TRBV7-3,.,CASSPRLAGLNEQFF,TGTGCCAGCAGCCCCCGACTAGCGGGGTTGAATGAGCAGTTCTTC
TRBJ1-5,.,TRBV6-5,few,CASSPGGVGNQPQHF,TGTGCCAGCAGTCCGGGGGGGGTGGGCAATCAGCCCCAGCATTTT
TRBJ1-4,.,TRBV4-1,.,CASSPTVTANEKLFF,TGCGCCAGCAGTCCGACAGTAACGGCAAATGAAAAACTGTTTTTT
TRBJ2-7,TRBD1,TRBV6-6,.,CASTGTGNSYEQYF,TGTGCCAGTACTGGGACAGGGAATTCCTACGAGCAGTACTTC
TRBJ2-1,.,TRBV7-9,.,CASRLRDMVDEQFF,TGTGCCAGCAGGCTCAGGGATATGGTCGATGAGCAGTTCTTC
TRBJ2-3,TRBD2,TRBV11-2,.,CASSRRLTSGGFSTDTQYF,TGTGCCAGCAGCCGCCGCCTTACTAGCGGGGGGTTTAGCACAGATACGCAGTATTTT
TRBJ1-3,.,TRBV7-2,few,CASSLAFGLSSGNTIYF,TGTGCCAGCAGCTTAGCGTTCGGTTTGAGCTCTGGAAACACCATATATTTT
TRBJ1-2,.,TRBV15,few,CATSRDLAGLDGYTF,TGTGCCACCAGCAGAGATTTGGCAGGTCTGGATGGCTACACCTTC
TRBJ1-6,.,TRBV19,.,CASSRETSSSYNSPLHF,TGTGCCAGTAGTAGGGAGACATCCAGCTCCTATAATTCACCCCTCCACTTT
TRBJ2-1,TRBD1,TRBV11-2,.,CASSQSTGVSSYNEQFF,TGTGCCAGCAGCCAATCGACAGGGGTCAGCTCCTACAATGAGCAGTTCTTC